One sample yielded the 3 T cell receptor beta chains listed below, sequenced in a study of T cells in Graves' hyperthyroidism and ophthalmopathy. TCR beta CDR3 sequences were amplified from RNA transcripts. TCR CDR3 underwent first-round RT-PCR with the HTBI primer set. TCRdb redid the calling of the multiplex PCR reads with MiXCR, one entry per CDR3 protein. The sample yields about 400,000 distinct CDR3 sequences, about 15% seen once. The specimen sequenced was blood. Receptors were obtained from a woman between 25 and 40 years old with Graves' hyperthyroidism.

Many counts were recorded for this clonotype. This chain links TRBV11-2 with TRBJ2-1; TRBD2 matches 7 bases. From germline, CDR1 is SGHAT and CDR2 FQNNGV. This CDR3 has 16 amino acids. Losses at the gene ends were 0 bases for V and 4 bases for J; bases not matched to a gene: 6. CDR3 nucleotide sequence: TGTGCCAGCAGCTTAGACGGCGGGAGTAGGTACAATGAGCAGTTCTTC. Protein product: CASSLDGGSRYNEQFF.

This clonotype was counted at least ten times. V usage is TRBV12-3 or TRBV12-4 and J usage is TRBJ2-1; maybe TRBD1 (5 bases). This CDR3 is built from 14 residues. The germline V and J ends were trimmed by 4 bases and 8 bases, with 15 bases remaining between them. The CDR3 DNA is TGTGCCAGCAGTTCAGTCAGGGTTTTGGATGAGCAGTTCTTC. The encoded protein is CASSSVRVLDEQFF.

This clonotype was seen a few times. Relative to the germline gene, one junction end is altered; a read error may explain this. This rearrangement joins TRBV9 to TRBJ2-7, with TRBD2 identical over 13 bases. Per germline, CDR1 SGDLS and CDR2 YYNGEE. The CDR3 consists of 18 residues. CDR3 bases: TGTGCCAGCAGCGCCGCCGGACTAGCGGGAGATGGGTCCTACGAGCAGCACTTC. As protein: CASSAAGLAGDGSYEQHF.